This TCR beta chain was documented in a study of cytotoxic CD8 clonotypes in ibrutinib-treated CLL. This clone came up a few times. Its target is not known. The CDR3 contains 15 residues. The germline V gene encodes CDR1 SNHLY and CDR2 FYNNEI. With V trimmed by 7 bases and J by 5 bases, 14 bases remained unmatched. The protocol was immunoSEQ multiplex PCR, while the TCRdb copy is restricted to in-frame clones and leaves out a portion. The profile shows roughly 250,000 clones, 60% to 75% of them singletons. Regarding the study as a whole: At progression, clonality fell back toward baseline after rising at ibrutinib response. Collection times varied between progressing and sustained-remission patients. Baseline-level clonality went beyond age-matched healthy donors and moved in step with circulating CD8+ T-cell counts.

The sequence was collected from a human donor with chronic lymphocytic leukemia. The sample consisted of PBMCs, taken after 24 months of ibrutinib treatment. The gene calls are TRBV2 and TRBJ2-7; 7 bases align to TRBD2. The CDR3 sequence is CASNPSPGGPHEQYF. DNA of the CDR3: TGTGCCAGCAATCCTTCCCCGGGAGGCCCCCACGAGCAGTACTTC.